The 6 T cell receptor beta chains given below trace back to one sample, sequenced in a study of shared clonotypes between healthy human individuals. Profiling relied on immunoSEQ multiplex PCR, and the TCRdb table lists in-frame clones only, not all of them. The sample contains roughly 2.2 million clones, over 85% of which appear only once. The material sequenced was naive CD4+ T cells from PBMCs. Regarding subset: CD45RA+ positively selected. These receptors came from a man younger than 35 in good health. Some clones in this sample may be carry-over from other donors' samples.

This clone has just one count. The V and J genes are TRBV6-6 and TRBJ1-3; the D is unclear. The CDR3 covers 15 residues. Germline CDR1 and CDR2: MNHNY and SVGAGI (reference sequence). The V and J ends lost 0 bases and 1 base respectively, with 7 bases between them. CDR3 nucleotides: TGTGCCAGCAGTTACTCCCCGGGATCTGGAAACACCATATATTTT. Translated, it gives CASSYSPGSGNTIYF.

J is TRBJ2-5 and V is TRBV18; D is uncertain. Deletions cut 0 bases from V and 1 base from J, with 12 bases between. Germline V gene data show CDR1 as KGHSH and CDR2 as LQKENI. The CDR3 sequence is 16 residues long. CDR3 residues: CASSPPNPRTQETQYF. The CDR3 DNA reads as TGTGCCAGCTCACCACCCAACCCAAGAACCCAAGAGACCCAGTACTTC.

The rearrangement joins TRBV6-5 to TRBJ1-5; no reliable D call. Germline V gives CDR1 MNHEY, CDR2 SVGAGI. Between the trimmed V and J ends, which lost 6 bases and 0 bases, there was a span of 12 bases. The CDR3 is 15 amino acids. CDR3 residues: CASRADGYSNQPQHF. DNA for the CDR3: TGTGCCAGCAGGGCGGACGGCTATAGCAATCAGCCCCAGCATTTT.

This clone was seen only once. The V call is TRBV11-2, the J call TRBJ2-6, with a possible D match to TRBD1 (6 bases). The CDR3 runs 16 residues. CDR1 is SGHAT, CDR2 FQNNGV, per germline. Trimming pared 4 bases from V and 1 base from J, leaving 11 bases between. This CDR3 is CASSYWGRSGANVLTF. CDR3 DNA sequence: TGTGCCAGCAGCTACTGGGGGCGATCTGGGGCCAACGTCCTGACTTTC.

Only one count was recorded for this clone. The chain combines TRBV10-3 with TRBJ2-7, with D tentatively TRBD2 (5 bases). This CDR3 contains 14 residues. Germline loops: CDR1 ENHRY, CDR2 SYGVKD. Trimming cost V 3 bases and J 4 bases, with 13 bases left between them. CDR3 DNA: TGTGCCATCAGTGAAGGGTTAGGAGGTTACGAGCAGTACTTC. Translating it yields CAISEGLGGYEQYF.

The CDR3 is CASTRGSGYNEQFF. DNA for the CDR3: TGTGCCAGCACCCGGGGGTCGGGCTACAATGAGCAGTTCTTC. The chain has TRBV9 and TRBJ2-1, with a weak D call TRBD2 (6 bases). V was shortened by 6 bases and J by 3 bases, with 13 bases between the two germline ends. Germline CDR1 SGDLS, CDR2 YYNGEE. The CDR3 spans 14 residues.